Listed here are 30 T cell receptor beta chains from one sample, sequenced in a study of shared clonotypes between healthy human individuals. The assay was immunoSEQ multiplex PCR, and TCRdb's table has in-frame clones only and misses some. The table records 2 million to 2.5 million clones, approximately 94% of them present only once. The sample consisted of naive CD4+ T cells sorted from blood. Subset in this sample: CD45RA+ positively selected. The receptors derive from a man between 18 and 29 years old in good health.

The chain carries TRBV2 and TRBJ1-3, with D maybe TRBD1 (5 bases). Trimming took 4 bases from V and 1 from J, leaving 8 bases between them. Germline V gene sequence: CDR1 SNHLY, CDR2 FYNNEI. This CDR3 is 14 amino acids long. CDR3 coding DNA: TGTGCCAGCAGTGCCAGGGATTCTGGAAACACCATATATTTT. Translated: CASSARDSGNTIYF. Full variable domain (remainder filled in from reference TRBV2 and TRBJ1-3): EPEVTQTPSHQVTQMGQEVILRCVPISNHLYFYWYRQILGQKVEFLVSFYNNEISEKSEIFDDQFSVERPDGSNFTLKIRSTKLEDSAMYFCASSARDSGNTIYFGEGSWLTVV.

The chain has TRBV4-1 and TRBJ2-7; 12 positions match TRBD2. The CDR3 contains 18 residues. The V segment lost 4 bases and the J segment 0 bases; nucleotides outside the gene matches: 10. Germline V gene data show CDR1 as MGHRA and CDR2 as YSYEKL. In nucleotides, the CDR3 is TGCGCCAGCAGCCGAACACAGAAGACTAGCGGGAGCTCCTACGAGCAGTACTTC. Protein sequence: CASSRTQKTSGSSYEQYF.

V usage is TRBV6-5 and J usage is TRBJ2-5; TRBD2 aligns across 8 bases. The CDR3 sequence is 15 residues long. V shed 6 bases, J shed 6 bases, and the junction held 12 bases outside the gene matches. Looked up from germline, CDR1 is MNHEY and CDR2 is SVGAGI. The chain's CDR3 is CASSSNYGGVKTQYF. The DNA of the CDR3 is TGTGCCAGCAGCTCTAATTACGGGGGGGTGAAGACCCAGTACTTC.

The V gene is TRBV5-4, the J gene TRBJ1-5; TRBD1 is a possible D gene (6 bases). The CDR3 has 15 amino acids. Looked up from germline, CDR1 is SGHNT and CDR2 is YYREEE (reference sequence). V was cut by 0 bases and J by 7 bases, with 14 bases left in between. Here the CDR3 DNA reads TGTGCCAGCAGCTTGGACGGACAGACGCACCAGCCCCAGCATTTT. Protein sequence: CASSLDGQTHQPQHF.

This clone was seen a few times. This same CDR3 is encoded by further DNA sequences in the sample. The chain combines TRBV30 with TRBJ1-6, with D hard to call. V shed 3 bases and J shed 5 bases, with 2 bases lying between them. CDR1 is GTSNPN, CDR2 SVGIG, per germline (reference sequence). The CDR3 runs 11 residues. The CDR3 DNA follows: TGTGCCTGGAGCCATAATTCACCCCTCCACTTT. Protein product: CAWSHNSPLHF. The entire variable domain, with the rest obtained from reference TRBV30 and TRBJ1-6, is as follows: SQTIHQWPATLVQPVGSPLSLECTVEGTSNPNLYWYRQAAGRGLQLLFYSVGIGQISSEVPQNLSASRPQDRQFILSSKKLLLSDSGFYLCAWSHNSPLHFGNGTRLTVT.

CDR3: CASRSTGSDTQYF. Here the CDR3 DNA reads TGTGCCAGCAGGTCGACCGGTTCGGATACGCAGTATTTT. The chain links TRBV2 to TRBJ2-3; D is unresolved. The CDR3 sequence is 13 residues long. The V gene's germline CDR1 is SNHLY and CDR2 FYNNEI. The germline V and J ends were trimmed by 6 bases and 6 bases, with 13 bases remaining between them. The full variable domain, in which reference TRBV2 and TRBJ2-3 provide the parts outside the CDR3, is EPEVTQTPSHQVTQMGQEVILRCVPISNHLYFYWYRQILGQKVEFLVSFYNNEISEKSEIFDDQFSVERPDGSNFTLKIRSTKLEDSAMYFCASRSTGSDTQYFGPGTRLTVL.

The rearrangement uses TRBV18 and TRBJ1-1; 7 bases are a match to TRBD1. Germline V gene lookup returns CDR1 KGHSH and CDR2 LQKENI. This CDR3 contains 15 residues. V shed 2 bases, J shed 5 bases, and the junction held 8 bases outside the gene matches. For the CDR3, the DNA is TGTGCCAGCTCACCATCGACAGGGAGGAGAACTGAAGCTTTCTTT. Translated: CASSPSTGRRTEAFF.

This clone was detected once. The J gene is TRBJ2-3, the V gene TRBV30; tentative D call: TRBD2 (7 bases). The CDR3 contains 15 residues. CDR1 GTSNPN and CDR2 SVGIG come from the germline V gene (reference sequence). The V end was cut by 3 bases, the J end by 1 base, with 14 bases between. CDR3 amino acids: CAWRAAGAGTDTQYF. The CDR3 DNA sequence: TGTGCCTGGAGGGCTGCGGGGGCTGGCACAGATACGCAGTATTTT.

CDR3 nucleotide sequence: TGTGCCAGTAGTATACTGGCGGCCACCGGGGAGCTGTTTTTT. Translated, it gives CASSILAATGELFF. J is TRBJ2-2 and V is TRBV19; D remains ambiguous. The CDR3 extends over 14 amino acids. V was clipped by 2 bases and J by 4 bases, with 8 bases between them. CDR1 LNHDA and CDR2 SQIVND come from the germline V gene (reference sequence).

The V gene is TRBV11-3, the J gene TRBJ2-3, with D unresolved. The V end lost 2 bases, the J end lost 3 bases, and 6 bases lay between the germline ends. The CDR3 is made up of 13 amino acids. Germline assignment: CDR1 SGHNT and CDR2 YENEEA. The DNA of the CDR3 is TGTGCCAGCAGCTTATTGGGGACAGATACGCAGTATTTT. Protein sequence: CASSLLGTDTQYF.

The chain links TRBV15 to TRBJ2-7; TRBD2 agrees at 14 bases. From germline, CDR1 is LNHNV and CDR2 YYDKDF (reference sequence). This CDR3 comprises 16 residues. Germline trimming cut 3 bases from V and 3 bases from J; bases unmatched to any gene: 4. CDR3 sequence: CATSRPGTSGSYEQYF. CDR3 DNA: TGTGCCACCAGCAGGCCCGGGACTAGCGGGAGCTACGAGCAGTACTTC.

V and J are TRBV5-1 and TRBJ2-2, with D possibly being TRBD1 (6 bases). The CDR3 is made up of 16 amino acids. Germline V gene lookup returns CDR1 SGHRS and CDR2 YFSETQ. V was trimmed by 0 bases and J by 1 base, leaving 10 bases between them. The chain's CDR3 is CASSLEGVRNTGELFF. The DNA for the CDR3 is TGCGCCAGCAGCTTGGAGGGGGTGAGGAACACCGGGGAGCTGTTTTTT. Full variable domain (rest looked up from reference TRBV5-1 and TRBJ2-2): KAGVTQTPRYLIKTRGQQVTLSCSPISGHRSVSWYQQTPGQGLQFLFEYFSETQRNKGNFPGRFSGRQFSNSRSEMNVSTLELGDSALYLCASSLEGVRNTGELFFGEGSRLTVL.

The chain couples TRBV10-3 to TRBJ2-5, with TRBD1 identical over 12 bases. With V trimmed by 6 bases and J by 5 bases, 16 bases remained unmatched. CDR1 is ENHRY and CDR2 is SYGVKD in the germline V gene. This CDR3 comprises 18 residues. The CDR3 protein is CAISPGPGQGAQVETQYF. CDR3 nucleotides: TGTGCCATCAGCCCTGGCCCGGGACAGGGGGCCCAGGTGGAGACCCAGTACTTC.

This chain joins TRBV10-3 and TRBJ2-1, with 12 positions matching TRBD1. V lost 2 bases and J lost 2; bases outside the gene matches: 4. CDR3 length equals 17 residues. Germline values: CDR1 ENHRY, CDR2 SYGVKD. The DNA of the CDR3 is TGTGCCATCAGTGAGGCGTGGGACAGGGGGCCCTACAATGAGCAGTTCTTC. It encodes CAISEAWDRGPYNEQFF.

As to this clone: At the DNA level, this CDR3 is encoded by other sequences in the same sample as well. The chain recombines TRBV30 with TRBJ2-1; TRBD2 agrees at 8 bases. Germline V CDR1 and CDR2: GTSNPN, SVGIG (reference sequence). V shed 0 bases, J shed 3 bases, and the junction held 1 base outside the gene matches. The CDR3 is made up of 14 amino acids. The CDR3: CAWSVSGGYNEQFF. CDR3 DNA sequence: TGTGCCTGGAGTGTGAGCGGGGGCTACAATGAGCAGTTCTTC.

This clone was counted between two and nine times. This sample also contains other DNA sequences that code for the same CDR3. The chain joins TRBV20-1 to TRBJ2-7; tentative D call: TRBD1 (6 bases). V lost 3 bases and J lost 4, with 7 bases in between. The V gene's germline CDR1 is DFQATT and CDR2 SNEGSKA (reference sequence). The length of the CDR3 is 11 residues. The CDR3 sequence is CSARDSYEQYF. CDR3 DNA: TGCAGTGCTAGGGACAGTTACGAGCAGTACTTC.

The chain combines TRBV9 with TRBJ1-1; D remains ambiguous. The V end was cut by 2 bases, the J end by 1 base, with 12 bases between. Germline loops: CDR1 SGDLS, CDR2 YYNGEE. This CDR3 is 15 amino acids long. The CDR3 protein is CASSVQGWGNTEAFF. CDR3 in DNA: TGTGCCAGCAGCGTGCAAGGGTGGGGGAACACTGAAGCTTTCTTT.

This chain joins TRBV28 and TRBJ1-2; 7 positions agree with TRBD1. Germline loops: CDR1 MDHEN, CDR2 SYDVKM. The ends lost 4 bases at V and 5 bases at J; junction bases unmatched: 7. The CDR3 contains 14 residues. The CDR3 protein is CASSSTGQEYGYTF. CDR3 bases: TGTGCCAGCAGTTCGACAGGGCAGGAATATGGCTACACCTTC.

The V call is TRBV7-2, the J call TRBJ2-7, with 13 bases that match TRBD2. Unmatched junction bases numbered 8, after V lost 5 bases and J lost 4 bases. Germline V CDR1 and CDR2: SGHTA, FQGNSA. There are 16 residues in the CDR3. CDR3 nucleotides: TGTGCCAGCAGCCCCTGGACTAGCGGGAGTGGGTACGAGCAGTACTTC. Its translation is CASSPWTSGSGYEQYF.

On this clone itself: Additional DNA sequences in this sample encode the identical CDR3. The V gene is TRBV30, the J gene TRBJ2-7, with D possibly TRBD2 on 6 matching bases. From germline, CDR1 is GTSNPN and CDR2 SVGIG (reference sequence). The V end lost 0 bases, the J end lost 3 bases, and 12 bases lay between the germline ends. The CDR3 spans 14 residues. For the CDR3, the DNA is TGTGCCTGGAGTGTAGGCGGGAAAGTCTACGAGCAGTACTTC. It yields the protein CAWSVGGKVYEQYF.

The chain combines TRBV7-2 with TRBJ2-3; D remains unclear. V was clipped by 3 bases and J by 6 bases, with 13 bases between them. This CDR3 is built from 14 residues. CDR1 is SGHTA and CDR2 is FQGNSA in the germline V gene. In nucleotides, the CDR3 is TGTGCCAGCAGCTTCGACCCCCGGCCCGATACGCAGTATTTT. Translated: CASSFDPRPDTQYF. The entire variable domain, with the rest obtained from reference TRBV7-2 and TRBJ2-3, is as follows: GAGVSQSPSNKVTEKGKDVELRCDPISGHTALYWYRQSLGQGLEFLIYFQGNSAPDKSGLPSDRFSAERTGGSVSTLTIQRTQQEDSAVYLCASSFDPRPDTQYFGPGTRLTVL.

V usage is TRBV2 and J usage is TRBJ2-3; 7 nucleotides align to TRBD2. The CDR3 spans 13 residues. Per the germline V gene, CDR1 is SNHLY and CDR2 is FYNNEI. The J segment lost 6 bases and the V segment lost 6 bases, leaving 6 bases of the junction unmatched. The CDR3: CASRGKGGDTQYF. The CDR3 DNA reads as TGTGCCAGCAGAGGGAAGGGAGGGGATACGCAGTATTTT.

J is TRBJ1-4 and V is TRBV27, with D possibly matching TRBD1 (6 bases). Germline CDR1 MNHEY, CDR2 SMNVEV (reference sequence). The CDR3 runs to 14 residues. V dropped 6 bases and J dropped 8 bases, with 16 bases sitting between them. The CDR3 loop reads CASSRQAGEEKLFF. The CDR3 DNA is TGTGCCAGCAGCCGACAGGCAGGGGAAGAAAAACTGTTTTTT.

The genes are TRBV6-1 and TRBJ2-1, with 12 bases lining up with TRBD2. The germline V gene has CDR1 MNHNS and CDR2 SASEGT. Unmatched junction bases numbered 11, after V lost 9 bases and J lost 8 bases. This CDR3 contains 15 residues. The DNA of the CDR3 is TGTGCCAGTCGACTAGCGGGAGCGGGGTCGTATGAGCAGTTCTTC. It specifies CASRLAGAGSYEQFF.

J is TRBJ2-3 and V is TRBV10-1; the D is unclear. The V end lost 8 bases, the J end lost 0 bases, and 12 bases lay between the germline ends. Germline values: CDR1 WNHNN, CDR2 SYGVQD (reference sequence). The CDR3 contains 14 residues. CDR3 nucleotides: TGCGCCAGCCAAAGGGCAGCTAGCACAGATACGCAGTATTTT. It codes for CASQRAASTDTQYF.

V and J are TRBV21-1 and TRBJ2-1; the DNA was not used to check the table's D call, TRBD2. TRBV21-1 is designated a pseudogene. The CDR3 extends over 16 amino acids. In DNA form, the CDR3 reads TGTGCCAGCTTTAATTCCGGGACTAGCGGCAACAATGAGCAGTTCTTC. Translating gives CASFNSGTSGNNEQFF.

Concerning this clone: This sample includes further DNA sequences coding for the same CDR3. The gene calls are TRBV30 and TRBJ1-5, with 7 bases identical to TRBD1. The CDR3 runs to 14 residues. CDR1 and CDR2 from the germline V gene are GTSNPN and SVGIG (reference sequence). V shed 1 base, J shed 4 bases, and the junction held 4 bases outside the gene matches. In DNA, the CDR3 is TGTGCCTGGAGTGGAGGGACAGTAAATCAGCCCCAGCATTTT. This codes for CAWSGGTVNQPQHF.

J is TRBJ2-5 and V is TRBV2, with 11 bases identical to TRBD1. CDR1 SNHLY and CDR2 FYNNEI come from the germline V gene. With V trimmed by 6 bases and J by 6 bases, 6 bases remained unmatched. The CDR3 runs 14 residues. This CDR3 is CASRLGQGAQTQYF. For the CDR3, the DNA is TGTGCCAGCAGACTCGGACAGGGGGCTCAGACCCAGTACTTC.

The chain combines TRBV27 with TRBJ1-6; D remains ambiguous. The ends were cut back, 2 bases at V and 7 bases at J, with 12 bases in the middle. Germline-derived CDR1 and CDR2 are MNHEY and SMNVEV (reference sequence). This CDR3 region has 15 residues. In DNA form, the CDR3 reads TGTGCCAGCAGTTTAGGTGGGCAGCTGAATTCACCCCTCCACTTT. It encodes CASSLGGQLNSPLHF.

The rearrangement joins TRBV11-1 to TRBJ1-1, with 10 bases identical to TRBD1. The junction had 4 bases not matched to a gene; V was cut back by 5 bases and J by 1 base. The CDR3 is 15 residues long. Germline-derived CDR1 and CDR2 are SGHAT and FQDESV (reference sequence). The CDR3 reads CASSVRTGGNTEAFF. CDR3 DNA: TGTGCCAGCAGCGTCCGGACAGGGGGGAACACTGAAGCTTTCTTT.